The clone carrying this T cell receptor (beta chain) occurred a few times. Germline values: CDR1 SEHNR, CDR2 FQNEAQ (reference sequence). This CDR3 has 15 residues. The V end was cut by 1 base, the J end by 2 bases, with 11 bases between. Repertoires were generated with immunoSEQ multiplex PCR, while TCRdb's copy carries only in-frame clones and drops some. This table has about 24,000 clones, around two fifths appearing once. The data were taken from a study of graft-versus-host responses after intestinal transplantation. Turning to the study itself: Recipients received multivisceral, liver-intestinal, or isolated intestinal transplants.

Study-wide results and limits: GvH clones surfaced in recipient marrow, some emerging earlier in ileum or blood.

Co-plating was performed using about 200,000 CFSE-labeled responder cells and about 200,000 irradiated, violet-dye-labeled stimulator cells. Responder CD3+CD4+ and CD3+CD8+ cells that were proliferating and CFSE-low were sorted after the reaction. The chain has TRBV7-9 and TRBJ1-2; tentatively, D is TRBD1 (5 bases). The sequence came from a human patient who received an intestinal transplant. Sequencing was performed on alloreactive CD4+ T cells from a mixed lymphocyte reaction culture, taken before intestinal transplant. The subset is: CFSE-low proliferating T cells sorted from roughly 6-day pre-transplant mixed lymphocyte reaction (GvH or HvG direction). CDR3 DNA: TGTGCCAGCAGCTTAGACGTCAGGGCGAACTATGGCTACACCTTC. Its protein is CASSLDVRANYGYTF.